This T cell receptor (beta chain) comes out of a study of long-term antiretroviral therapy in people with HIV (dated by TCRdb to between 2021 and 2024). Notes on the research overall: Collection of the earliest samples took place about a decade ahead of the 2015 WHO recommendation for immediate ART, at a time when ART was typically delayed until CD4 counts fell. A retrospective serial study tested whether changes in peripheral blood TRB repertoire composition and diversity were associated with ART initiation and durable HIV suppression. The cohort contributed fewer than 200 cryopreserved PBMC samples from 30 adults with confirmed HIV infection, collected serially over a mean of around 6 years (range 1-12). Among the 30 to 35 participants with HIV, eleven were female. No cross-contamination during QIAcube processing was seen in test extractions of a monoclonal T-cell line run alongside 30 to 35 polyclonal samples. Overall results and qualifications from the work: Because PBMC availability was limited, only the TCR beta chain was sequenced, with no alpha chain pairing. Narrower CDR3 length ranges were observed in HIV repertoires than in controls, and an antigen-experienced repertoire with only a slight naive shift after ART was suggested by the network structure. ART initiation was associated with a significant increase in TRB diversity, but diversity stayed significantly below transplant donor controls even after long-term ART. The samples span the years 2004 to 2017, and the ART regimens used at that time may not be as effective as current regimens. Because pre-ART samples had limited cell numbers, unsorted PBMC were profiled rather than sorted CD4+ and CD8+ T cells. At every time point, the repertoire was dominated by expanded TRB clones first identified before ART initiation, although this dominance fluctuated and, in many PLHIV, declined after ART. Inferences about post-ART repertoire changes were limited because no data were available on ART adherence, viral resistance or therapy changes.

The count of this clone is one. What antigen it recognizes has not been identified. No base qualities exist here, and no much larger clone lies one base off it. To be included, a participant needed at least one PBMC sample from before ART initiation plus at least two post-ART samples. Treatment was received in the United States of America by all participants with HIV. Cryopreserved samples of about 0.95-11 million PBMC were thawed and washed before DNA extraction. At the time of the earliest PBMC sample, participants with HIV were aged between about 20 and 54 years. Each participant contributed PBMC samples from 1-4 timepoints before ART initiation and 2-8 timepoints after ART initiation, with a median of 7 samples. Serial HIV viral load, CD4+ T-cell count, ART history and demographic data were obtained for every participant. A Qiagen kit on a QIAcube was used to extract genomic DNA from unsorted PBMC, with samples processed in batches of 12.

The immunoSEQ hsTCRB v3.0 assay was used at survey level resolution for TRB variable region sequencing. TRB sequencing targeted a depth of about 35,000-50,000 T-cell genomes per sample. An Illumina MiSeq with a v3 150-cycle kit was used to sequence the pooled TRB libraries. As for how the authors treated the data: Repertoire analysis ran in R within a reproducible Nextflow workflow covering QC, data transformation and analysis. LymphoSeq2, an R package for AIRR-Seq data exploration, was used to implement custom analyses. A few samples that yielded fewer than 5000 total TRB sequences were excluded, so that around 190 HIV repertoires were analyzed. Among the 180 or so HIV repertoires that were kept, 59 were collected before ART initiation and more than 120 were collected after ART initiation. Each repertoire was downsampled to 5000 TRB nucleotide sequences, and summary statistics were averaged across 100 downsampling iterations. TRB sequences were retained for analysis only if CDR3 regions of at least seven amino acids were present. Two measures captured diversity: a Shannon entropy-derived clonality score and the Gini coefficient. In the repertoire networks, any two of the top 5000 CDR3 amino acid sequences were linked whenever the two sequences differed by an edit distance of one. For TRB CDR3 amino acid sequences, antigen specificity groups and MHC restriction were predicted with GLIPH2. To flag known associations with CMV, EBV, HIV or tissue antigens, CDR3 amino acid sequences were compared against VDJdb and McPAS-TCR. Pre-ART, post-ART and control groups were compared with Wilcoxon signed-rank tests and Holm-Bonferroni correction. The table comes from immuneACCESS by way of TCRdb, which keeps in-frame sequences with V and J called. Part of the clones is missing from these tables; in studies checked, under half for an unresolved V gene and the rest for unknown reasons. The V and J calls and clone size were taken over from that table, and D and trimming were inferred from the DNA. This sample is represented by under 9,000 clones; about 85% of them were singletons. Of the sample, approximately 13% is held by the ten largest clones.

The sample was unsorted PBMCs, taken about 2.5 years before starting antiretroviral therapy. This clonotype was obtained from a man aged 40-49 years with HIV.

The CDR3 sequence is CATSSGQATNEKLFF. The DNA sequence follows: TGTGCCACCAGCAGTGGACAGGCAACTAATGAAAAACTGTTTTTT. Here the chain combines TRBV15 and TRBJ1-4, with 7 central nucleotides matching TRBD1. At the junction V is shortened by 3 bases and J by 0 bases; bases outside the gene matches: 1. CDR1 and CDR2 are read off the germline V gene (reference sequence) as LNHNV and YYDKDF. Measured from the cysteine to the phenylalanine, the CDR3 is 15 residues long. The only DNA kept is the CDR3, 45 bases in frame from the first base.